A selection of T cell receptor beta chains follows, all from one sample in a study of T cells after yellow fever vaccination. TCRdb re-derived calls from the 5' RACE reads in MiXCR, one entry per CDR3 protein. The repertoire holds tens of thousands of distinct CDR3 sequences, with 5.5% as singletons. Source: PBMCs, either bulk or a sorted T-cell subset (CD4+, CD8+, memory, or dextramer-sorted; not recorded which), taken 15 days after the yellow fever booster vaccination. These receptors were taken from a man in his thirties or forties who received the YFV17D yellow fever vaccine. The CDR3 runs from the conserved cysteine through the conserved F or W. The order of the fields is V gene, D gene, J gene, clone size, CDR3 DNA, CDR3 protein. A D gene is named only where the DNA matches it firmly. Size is stated as once, few, many, or a class for an expanded clone.

>TRBV7-2|TRBD2|TRBJ2-1|many
TGTGCCAGCAATCCGGGACTAGCGGGAACCTATGAGCAGTTCTTC
CASNPGLAGTYEQFF
>TRBV20-1|TRBD1|TRBJ1-1|many
TGCAGTGCTCCAGGGGGCACGAGAGACACTGAAGCTTTCTTT
CSAPGGTRDTEAFF
>TRBV7-9|NA|TRBJ2-3|few
TGTGCCAGCAGCTTGCGCCCCTGGGCCAGCACAGATACGCAGTATTTT
CASSLRPWASTDTQYF
>TRBV28|TRBD2|TRBJ2-7|many
TGTGCCAGCATCCCCCGTAGCGGGAGGAACTACGAGCAGTACTTC
CASIPRSGRNYEQYF
>TRBV10-1|TRBD2|TRBJ2-1|many
TGCGCCAGCAGTGATACCGGACTAGCGAGGTCCTACAATGAGCAGTTCTTC
CASSDTGLARSYNEQFF
>TRBV7-9|NA|TRBJ2-6|many
TGTGCCAGCAGCACGGGACCGATCTCTGGGGCCAACGTCCTGACTTTC
CASSTGPISGANVLTF
>TRBV30|TRBD2|TRBJ2-2|many
TGTGCCTGGAGTTCTGGACTAGCGGGAGTTATCGGGGAGCTGTTTTTT
CAWSSGLAGVIGELFF
>TRBV20-1|TRBD2|TRBJ2-1|few
TGCAGTGCCCTCGAGGGGCTCAGAAGAACTAGCGGGTACAATGAGCAGTTCTTC
CSALEGLRRTSGYNEQFF
>TRBV6-5|NA|TRBJ2-7|many
TGTGCCAGCAGTTACTCCGGACGGGAGCAGTACTTC
CASSYSGREQYF
>TRBV7-8|TRBD1|TRBJ2-7|few
TGTGCCAGCAGCCAGAGGACAGGGATTCAATACGAGCAGTACTTC
CASSQRTGIQYEQYF
>TRBV7-8|NA|TRBJ2-5|many
TGTGCCAGCAGCCCGCCCAGGTGGGAGACCCAGTACTTC
CASSPPRWETQYF
>TRBV20-1|TRBD2|TRBJ2-7|many
TGCAGTGCTAGCGGGGGGGCGAGCTCCTACGAGCAGTACTTC
CSASGGASSYEQYF
>TRBV7-9|NA|TRBJ1-2|many
TGTGCCAGCAGCCCGCAAACCGGACCCCTGGTTCATGGCTACACCTTC
CASSPQTGPLVHGYTF
>TRBV4-2|NA|TRBJ2-7|many
TGTGCCAGCAGCCAAGAGGAAACGGGATCCAACCCCTCCTACGAGCAGTACTTC
CASSQEETGSNPSYEQYF
>TRBV27|TRBD1|TRBJ2-7|many
TGTGCCAGCAGCACAGGGGGTGACCACGAGCAGTACTTC
CASSTGGDHEQYF
>TRBV20-1|NA|TRBJ1-5|many
TGCAGCGCACAAGAGGTATCCAATCAGCCCCAGCATTTT
CSAQEVSNQPQHF
>TRBV20-1|TRBD1|TRBJ2-5|many
TGCAGTGCTAGATTTTTAGGAGAGACAGGGCCCTCGGCGGAGACCCAGTACTTC
CSARFLGETGPSAETQYF
>TRBV6-5|NA|TRBJ1-6|many
TGTGCCAGCAGTTACACGACAGTGAATTCACCCCTCCACTTT
CASSYTTVNSPLHF
>TRBV30|TRBD2|TRBJ2-7|many
TGTGCCTGGACCGTGAGGCTAGCGGAATTATACGAGCAGTACTTC
CAWTVRLAELYEQYF
>TRBV7-2|TRBD1|TRBJ1-5|many
TGTGCCAGCAGCGAGGACAGGTTCAAGCCCCAGCATTTT
CASSEDRFKPQHF
>TRBV5-5|NA|TRBJ2-3|many
TGTGCCAGCAGCTTGGTAGGAGGGCAGCTGAGCACAGATACGCAGTATTTT
CASSLVGGQLSTDTQYF
>TRBV7-3|NA|TRBJ2-7|many
TGTGCCAGCAGCTTAGCAGGGAAGAGGGAGCAGTACTTC
CASSLAGKREQYF
>TRBV4-1|NA|TRBJ1-4|many
TGCGCCAGCAGCCACAGGGCGAGAGATGAAAAACTGTTTTTT
CASSHRARDEKLFF
>TRBV7-6|NA|TRBJ2-1|many
TGTGCCAGCAGCTTAGCGGGGCGATTCAATGAGCAGTTCTTC
CASSLAGRFNEQFF
>TRBV14|NA|TRBJ2-6|many
TGTGCCAGCAGCCAACGAATGGTTGGTTTGGCCAACGTCCTGACTTTC
CASSQRMVGLANVLTF
>TRBV3-1|TRBD1|TRBJ1-4|many
TGTGCCAGCAGCTTGACAGGGGGCACAAATGAAAAACTGTTTTTT
CASSLTGGTNEKLFF
>TRBV24-1|TRBD2|TRBJ2-3|many
TGTGCCACCAGTGACCCGGGACTAGCGGGAGTGATAGATACGCAGTATTTT
CATSDPGLAGVIDTQYF
>TRBV28|NA|TRBJ2-7|many
TGTGCCAGCAGTTTATTTTCCAAGGACGAGCAGTACTTC
CASSLFSKDEQYF
>TRBV12-3/TRBV12-4|TRBD1|TRBJ2-2|many
TGTGCCAGCAGTACTGGGACAGGGGGTTACACCGGGGAGCTGTTTTTT
CASSTGTGGYTGELFF
>TRBV7-2|NA|TRBJ2-5|many
TGTGCTGAGACACACCAAGAGACCCAGTACTTC
CAETHQETQYF
>TRBV2|TRBD2|TRBJ2-3|many
TGTGCCAGCGCGGGGGAGCGTACAGATACGCAGTATTTT
CASAGERTDTQYF
>TRBV7-6|NA|TRBJ1-4|many
TGTGCCAGCAGCCCGACTACTCGGGGCCGCGGAAAACTGTTTTTT
CASSPTTRGRGKLFF
>TRBV20-1|NA|TRBJ2-5|medium-sized
TGCAGTGCTAGAGTGTCAGGCAGGGAGGTTGAGACCCAGTACTTC
CSARVSGREVETQYF
>TRBV12-3/TRBV12-4|TRBD1|TRBJ1-2|many
TGTGCCAGCAGCCATGGACAGGCGGGAGACTATGGCTACACCTTC
CASSHGQAGDYGYTF
>TRBV11-2|NA|TRBJ2-6|many
TGTGCCAGCAGCTTAGATAGCCCGTCTGGGGCCAACGTCCTGACTTTC
CASSLDSPSGANVLTF